The 30 T cell receptor beta chains in this list originate from one sample, sequenced in a study of cytomegalovirus exposure and HLA in healthy donors. Researchers ran the PCR with 60 Vbeta and 13 Jbeta primers. Measured with immunoSEQ multiplex PCR; TCRdb has only the in-frame clones, and not every one. Among 180,000 or so clones listed, 65% to 85% were seen once. The source material was PBMCs. The receptors were gathered from a woman in her late teens or twenties in good health and CMV-seronegative.

This chain uses TRBV28 with TRBJ1-5, with D possibly matching TRBD1 (5 bases). V lost 3 bases, J lost 3 bases, and 9 bases lay in between. The CDR3 has 14 amino acids. Germline values: CDR1 MDHEN, CDR2 SYDVKM. This CDR3 is CASSLPGINQPQHF. In nucleotides, the CDR3 is TGTGCCAGCAGTTTGCCAGGGATCAATCAGCCCCAGCATTTT.

This clone has only one observation. The genes are TRBV28 and TRBJ2-7, with 10 bases lining up with TRBD2. The V segment lost 5 bases and the J segment 3 bases; nucleotides outside the gene matches: 4. The CDR3 spans 14 residues. Germline V gives CDR1 MDHEN, CDR2 SYDVKM. This CDR3 is CASSIAGGLYEQYF. CDR3 DNA: TGTGCCAGCAGTATAGCGGGAGGCCTCTACGAGCAGTACTTC.

This clone was counted a few times. Other nucleotide sequences in the sample specify the same CDR3. The V gene is TRBV6-4, the J gene TRBJ2-1, with TRBD2 matching 8 bases. V was pared by 3 bases and J by 0 bases, with 1 base of the junction left unmatched. The CDR3 totals 15 residues. Germline CDR1 and CDR2: MRHNA and SNTAGT. The CDR3 region has the DNA TGTGCCAGCAGTGAAACTAGCGGCTCCTACAATGAGCAGTTCTTC. Translating it yields CASSETSGSYNEQFF.

The CDR3 DNA is TGTGCCAGCAGTTCCCCAGAGGGAGCCAAAAACATTCAGTACTTC. Protein: CASSSPEGAKNIQYF. The V gene is TRBV27, the J gene TRBJ2-4; weak D call: TRBD2 (5 bases). Germline V gives CDR1 MNHEY, CDR2 SMNVEV (reference sequence). The CDR3 has 15 amino acids. V lost 4 bases and J 0 bases, leaving 10 bases between the germline ends.

In regard to this clone: Sequence at one end of the junction differs from germline and may be a read error. The chain carries TRBV7-7 and TRBJ2-1, with 10 bases identical to TRBD2. The CDR3 is 14 amino acids. Germline V gene data show CDR1 as SSHAT and CDR2 as FNYEAQ (reference sequence). The CDR3 is CASSLDISGRQQFF. DNA of the CDR3: TGTGCTAGCAGCTTAGATATTAGCGGGAGGCAGCAGTTCTTC. The whole variable domain, filled in from reference TRBV7-7 and TRBJ2-1, reads GAGVSQSPRYKVTKRGQDVTLRCDPISSHATLYWYQQALGQGPEFLTYFNYEAQPDKSGLPSDRFSAERPEGSISTLTIQRTEQRDSAMYRCASSLDISGRQQFFGPGTRLTVL.

This clone was counted only a few times. This chain joins TRBV21-1 and TRBJ2-7; TRBD1, the D gene given by the table, was not confirmed from the DNA. TRBV21-1 is described as a pseudogene. The CDR3 length is 14 residues. CDR3 coding DNA: TGTGCCAGCAGCAATGGCCAGGAAACCTACGAGCAGTACTTC. Translation gives CASSNGQETYEQYF.

This clone is a singleton in its sample. CDR3 sequence reads: CASSTRYPGNYEQYF. The CDR3 nucleotides are TGTGCCAGCAGCACAAGATACCCAGGGAACTACGAGCAGTACTTC. The chain combines TRBV4-2 with TRBJ2-7, with D maybe TRBD1 (5 bases). Per the germline V gene, CDR1 is LGHNA and CDR2 is YNFKEQ. The CDR3 has 15 residues. V was clipped by 5 bases and J by 3 bases, with 17 bases between them.

The chain links TRBV5-1 to TRBJ2-7, with 10 bases that match TRBD1. Trimming at V came to 2 bases and at J to 7 bases, leaving 3 bases not matched to a gene. Per the germline V gene, CDR1 is SGHRS and CDR2 is YFSETQ. This CDR3 is 13 amino acids long. DNA for the CDR3: TGCGCCAGCAGCTTACCGGGACAGGGGGAGCAGTACTTC. Encoded protein: CASSLPGQGEQYF.

The J gene is TRBJ1-6, the V gene TRBV2; TRBD1 matches at 7 bases. J lost 2 bases, V lost 5 bases, and 3 bases had no gene match. CDR1 is SNHLY, CDR2 FYNNEI, per germline. The CDR3 is 15 residues long. In DNA, the CDR3 is TGTGCCAGCAGTTCAGGGACAGCCTATAATTCACCCCTCCACTTT. The encoded protein is CASSSGTAYNSPLHF.

The chain uses TRBV11-3 and TRBJ2-2; a weak D match, TRBD1 (6 bases). CDR3 length equals 17 residues. V shed 3 bases and J shed 0 bases, with 14 bases lying between them. CDR1 is SGHNT, CDR2 YENEEA, per germline. The DNA for the CDR3 is TGTGCCAGCAGCTTGGGTCCCGGGACACCGAACACCGGGGAGCTGTTTTTT. As protein: CASSLGPGTPNTGELFF.

In this sample, this clone turned up a few times. This chain connects TRBV6-5 to TRBJ2-7; TRBD1 matches at 7 bases. In germline, CDR1 is MNHEY, CDR2 SVGAGI. The ends lost 5 bases at V and 2 bases at J; junction bases unmatched: 3. The CDR3 is 13 amino acids. The chain's CDR3 is CASSRDRAYEQYF. The CDR3, as DNA: TGTGCCAGCAGTAGGGACAGAGCCTACGAGCAGTACTTC.

The CDR3 sequence is CASTAPRGGYNEQFF. CDR3 nucleotides: TGTGCCAGCACCGCCCCTAGGGGGGGTTACAATGAGCAGTTCTTC. J is TRBJ2-1 and V is TRBV6-5, with D possibly matching TRBD2 (7 bases). The CDR3 spans 15 residues. The germline CDR1 and CDR2 sequences are MNHEY and SVGAGI. The V end was cut by 7 bases, the J end by 4 bases, with 17 bases between.

The chain couples TRBV11-2 to TRBJ2-5; tentative D call: TRBD1 (7 bases). Germline-derived CDR1 and CDR2 are SGHAT and FQNNGV. The CDR3 contains 17 residues. V was cut by 1 base and J by 2 bases, with 17 bases left in between. The CDR3, as DNA: TGTGCCAGCAGCTTAGGTCAGGGGGGACTGGCACAAGAGACCCAGTACTTC. It yields the protein CASSLGQGGLAQETQYF.

J is TRBJ2-7 and V is TRBV29-1; 8 nucleotides match TRBD1. V lost 4 bases, J lost 7 bases, and 9 bases stayed unmatched. The CDR3 totals 13 residues. Germline values: CDR1 SQVTM, CDR2 ANQGSEA. The CDR3 bases are TGCAGCGTTGCTTCCGGACAGGGTCGGGAGCAGTACTTC. Translating gives CSVASGQGREQYF.

This clone was counted once. This chain connects TRBV30 to TRBJ2-1, with D perhaps matching TRBD2 (5 bases). The CDR3 is 16 residues long. Deletions cut 1 base from V and 3 bases from J, with 16 bases between. Per germline, CDR1 GTSNPN and CDR2 SVGIG (reference sequence). CDR3 in amino acids: CAWSDGGWQNYNEQFF. In nucleotides, the CDR3 is TGTGCCTGGAGTGACGGAGGTTGGCAGAACTACAATGAGCAGTTCTTC. The entire variable domain, with the rest obtained from reference TRBV30 and TRBJ2-1, is as follows: SQTIHQWPATLVQPVGSPLSLECTVEGTSNPNLYWYRQAAGRGLQLLFYSVGIGQISSEVPQNLSASRPQDRQFILSSKKLLLSDSGFYLCAWSDGGWQNYNEQFFGPGTRLTVL.

The chain recombines TRBV5-4 with TRBJ2-2; no definite D call. V was cut by 0 bases and J by 2 bases, with 11 bases left in between. The CDR3 runs to 16 residues. The germline V gene encodes CDR1 SGHNT and CDR2 YYREEE (reference sequence). CDR3 region: CASSLELEVNTGELFF. For the CDR3, the DNA is TGTGCCAGCAGCTTGGAATTAGAAGTAAACACCGGGGAGCTGTTTTTT.

This chain joins TRBV28 and TRBJ1-1; a possible D gene is TRBD1 (5 bases). Germline CDR1 reads MDHEN; CDR2 reads SYDVKM. There are 15 residues in the CDR3. V lost 5 bases, J lost 5 bases, and 18 bases lay in between. This CDR3 is CASSQPGGGYTEAFF. The CDR3 DNA sequence: TGTGCCAGCAGTCAACCAGGCGGGGGGTATACTGAAGCTTTCTTT. Looking up the rest from reference TRBV28 and TRBJ1-1 gives the full variable domain: DVKVTQSSRYLVKRTGEKVFLECVQDMDHENMFWYRQDPGLGLRLIYFSYDVKMKEKGDIPEGYSVSREKKERFSLILESASTNQTSMYLCASSQPGGGYTEAFFGQGTRLTVV.

The chain employs TRBV28 and TRBJ2-7; the match to TRBD2 covers 9 bases. Trimming at V came to 7 bases and at J to 7 bases, leaving 17 bases not matched to a gene. CDR3 length: 16 amino acids. The germline V gene encodes CDR1 MDHEN and CDR2 SYDVKM. CDR3 sequence (DNA): TGTGCCAGCACCCCCCTGGGCGGGAGGGGTAATCGGGAGCAGTACTTC. This codes for CASTPLGGRGNREQYF.

The CDR3 loop reads CASSVDADTGELFF. The CDR3 nucleotides are TGTGCCAGCAGCGTAGACGCAGATACCGGGGAGCTGTTTTTT. V and J are TRBV9 and TRBJ2-2; D is unresolved. CDR3 size: 14 residues. The V end was cut by 0 bases, the J end by 5 bases, with 8 bases between. Per germline, CDR1 SGDLS and CDR2 YYNGEE.

The chain combines TRBV5-1 with TRBJ2-5; 13 nucleotides agree with TRBD2. This CDR3 region has 15 residues. J gave up 3 bases and V 4 bases, and 3 bases lay outside the gene matches. Germline loops: CDR1 SGHRS, CDR2 YFSETQ. The CDR3 loop is CASSRGTSGEETQYF. The CDR3 DNA reads TGCGCCAGCAGCAGGGGGACTAGCGGGGAAGAGACCCAGTACTTC. The full variable domain, in which reference TRBV5-1 and TRBJ2-5 provide the parts outside the CDR3, is KAGVTQTPRYLIKTRGQQVTLSCSPISGHRSVSWYQQTPGQGLQFLFEYFSETQRNKGNFPGRFSGRQFSNSRSEMNVSTLELGDSALYLCASSRGTSGEETQYFGPGTRLLVL.

The rearrangement joins TRBV7-3 to TRBJ2-1; TRBD2 matches 11 bases. The CDR3 loop spans 15 amino acids. V lost 1 base to trimming and J lost 9 bases; unmatched junction nucleotides: 5. Germline CDR1 reads SGHTA; CDR2 reads FQGTGA. The CDR3 DNA reads TGTGCCAGCAGCTTAATGACCCTAGCGGGAGGTGAGCAGTTCTTC. It is translated as CASSLMTLAGGEQFF.

The chain has TRBV27 and TRBJ2-7, with 12 positions matching TRBD2. V lost 2 bases, J lost 3 bases, and 5 bases stayed unmatched. The CDR3 has 16 residues. Germline V gives CDR1 MNHEY, CDR2 SMNVEV (reference sequence). The CDR3 DNA sequence: TGTGCCAGCAGTTTACGGCTAGCGGGAGGGATCTACGAGCAGTACTTC. It translates to CASSLRLAGGIYEQYF.

The chain uses TRBV2 and TRBJ1-2, with TRBD1 matching 11 bases. CDR3 length: 18 amino acids. V shed 3 bases and J 1 base; nucleotides not matched to a gene: 10. The germline CDR1 and CDR2 sequences are SNHLY and FYNNEI. The CDR3 sequence: CASSEWKDRGRRNYGYTF. The CDR3 bases are TGTGCCAGCAGTGAGTGGAAGGACAGGGGGCGCCGTAACTATGGCTACACCTTC.

The DNA for the CDR3 is TGTGCCACCAGCAGAGGGGCGGGAGATACGCAGTATTTT. Its translation is CATSRGAGDTQYF. The J gene is TRBJ2-3, the V gene TRBV15; D is possibly TRBD2 (5 bases). Germline CDR1 LNHNV, CDR2 YYDKDF (reference sequence). Deletions cut 1 base from V and 5 bases from J, with 7 bases between. This CDR3 is built from 13 residues.

The chain couples TRBV28 to TRBJ2-5, with 7 bases matching TRBD1. V was pared by 5 bases and J by 4 bases, with 1 base of the junction left unmatched. The CDR3 runs to 12 residues. Germline assignment: CDR1 MDHEN and CDR2 SYDVKM. The CDR3 nucleotides read TGTGCCAGCAGTCGGGACAGAGAGACCCAGTACTTC. Protein product: CASSRDRETQYF.

This sequence joins TRBV19 and TRBJ2-5; 8 bases agree with TRBD1. Losses at the gene ends were 3 bases for V and 5 bases for J; bases not matched to a gene: 5. Germline V gene sequence: CDR1 LNHDA, CDR2 SQIVND (reference sequence). The CDR3 spans 14 residues. CDR3 DNA: TGTGCCAGTAGTATGCGGGACAGGAGGGAGACCCAGTACTTC. This sequence encodes CASSMRDRRETQYF.

The chain carries TRBV6-1 and TRBJ2-1, with D possibly matching TRBD2 (5 bases). Germline CDR1 reads MNHNS; CDR2 reads SASEGT. The CDR3 runs 13 residues. V gave up 5 bases and J gave up 6 bases, with 11 bases separating them. CDR3 amino acids: CASSSGWSNEQFF. The CDR3 nucleotides read TGTGCCAGCAGTAGCGGTTGGAGCAATGAGCAGTTCTTC.

V gene TRBV19 combines with J gene TRBJ2-5; 11 bases are a match to TRBD1. V dropped 8 bases and J dropped 5; count of bases not matched to a gene: 10. The germline V gene encodes CDR1 LNHDA and CDR2 SQIVND (reference sequence). The CDR3 consists of 15 residues. The CDR3 reads CASGQGAPGVETQYF. DNA of the CDR3: TGTGCCAGTGGACAGGGGGCGCCGGGAGTGGAGACCCAGTACTTC.

The chain has TRBV27 and TRBJ2-5; D gene uncertain. Germline values: CDR1 MNHEY, CDR2 SMNVEV (reference sequence). V gave up 1 base and J gave up 4 bases, with 10 bases separating them. The CDR3 is 14 amino acids. The CDR3 DNA reads as TGTGCCAGCAGTTTATATGCCTCGGGAGAGACCCAGTACTTC. This sequence encodes CASSLYASGETQYF.

V gene TRBV7-8 combines with J gene TRBJ1-5; D remains unclear. Trimming left V 5 bases short and J 4 bases short, with 18 bases between. Germline CDR1 reads SGHVS; CDR2 reads FQNEAQ. The CDR3 extends over 16 amino acids. This chain's CDR3 is CASSLDLGSKNQPQHF. The CDR3 DNA follows: TGTGCCAGCAGCCTCGATCTCGGGAGTAAAAATCAGCCCCAGCATTTT.